This T cell receptor beta chain was recorded in a study of beta chain features in type 1 diabetes. In the study overall: Summed over all samples, the examined sorted cells came to under 110,000,000. Study-wide findings and caveats: Within the patient group, naive, central memory and Treg TCRB repertoires appeared more similar to each other than within healthy donors. TCRB CDR3s from Type 1 diabetes patients were moderately but significantly shorter in all four CD4+ subsets.

The authors reverse transcribed all of the isolated RNA, so sequencing captured expressed TCRB transcripts. TCRdb's copy holds only in-frame clones and misses some; the assay was immunoSEQ multiplex PCR. The sample lists 550,000 to 850,000 clones, 10% to 15% occurring once. Sorting produced populations that all topped 98% purity. This clone was found a few times. Its antigen is undetermined. The CDR3 totals 14 residues. V lost 5 bases to trimming and J lost 0 bases, with 7 bases between them. The germline V gene encodes CDR1 MDHEN and CDR2 SYDVKM. The rearrangement joins TRBV28 to TRBJ2-2; D is possibly TRBD1 (6 bases). Sequenced: naive CD4+ T cells from blood. This sequence originates from a man aged 18-30 years with type 1 diabetes. The CDR3 reads CASSTGSNTGELFF. In nucleotides, the CDR3 is TGTGCCAGCAGTACAGGGTCGAACACCGGGGAGCTGTTTTTT. The complete variable domain, with remaining parts taken from reference TRBV28 and TRBJ2-2, reads DVKVTQSSRYLVKRTGEKVFLECVQDMDHENMFWYRQDPGLGLRLIYFSYDVKMKEKGDIPEGYSVSREKKERFSLILESASTNQTSMYLCASSTGSNTGELFFGEGSRLTVL.